This is a list of T cell receptor beta chains from one sample in a study of blood T cell repertoires in COVID-19. Repertoires were generated with immunoSEQ multiplex PCR, while TCRdb's copy carries only in-frame clones and drops some. This sample has about 100,000 clones, with under 90% found just once. Sample: peripheral blood. Receptors were obtained from a human donor with active COVID-19. The donor label of this sample is uncertain. The CDR3 runs from the conserved cysteine through the conserved F or W. Each record gives: D gene, J gene, V gene, clone size, CDR3 protein, CDR3 DNA. D genes are given only for firm matches. The size entry is marked missing in some rows and otherwise reads once, few, many or a size class.

D: TRBD2
J: TRBJ2-1
V: TRBV5-6
size: -
CDR3: CASSSYRRGGMVAYNEQFF
DNA: TGTGCCAGCAGCTCTTATCGGCGCGGGGGGATGGTAGCCTACAATGAGCAGTTCTTC

D: TRBD1
J: TRBJ2-2
V: TRBV9
size: once
CDR3: CASNNYDPGGTGELFF
DNA: TGTGCCAGCAACAACTACGACCCAGGGGGAACCGGGGAGCTGTTTTTT

D: -
J: TRBJ2-2
V: TRBV9
size: -
CDR3: CASSVAEWGITGELFF
DNA: TGTGCCAGCAGCGTAGCGGAGTGGGGCATCACCGGGGAGCTGTTTTTT

D: -
J: TRBJ2-2
V: TRBV4-3
size: -
CDR3: CASSARTVTGELFF
DNA: TGCGCCAGCAGCGCCCGGACTGTTACCGGGGAGCTGTTTTTT

D: TRBD1
J: TRBJ2-7
V: TRBV3-1/TRBV3-2
size: -
CDR3: CASSLLGQGYYEQYF
DNA: TGTGCCAGCAGCCTCTTAGGACAGGGTTACTACGAGCAGTACTTC

D: -
J: TRBJ2-7
V: TRBV5-1
size: -
CDR3: CASSRQDYEQYF
DNA: TGCGCCAGCAGCCGACAGGACTACGAGCAGTACTTC

D: TRBD2
J: TRBJ2-1
V: TRBV5-4
size: -
CDR3: CASSSPPGLAAGEQFF
DNA: TGTGCCAGCAGCTCTCCCCCGGGACTAGCGGCGGGTGAGCAGTTCTTC

D: -
J: TRBJ1-2
V: TRBV19
size: -
CDR3: CASSILRQRLDHNYGYTF
DNA: TGTGCCAGTAGTATTCTGCGACAGAGGTTGGATCATAACTATGGCTACACCTTC

D: -
J: TRBJ2-3
V: TRBV28
size: -
CDR3: CASSLGELDTDTQYF
DNA: TGTGCCAGCAGTTTAGGGGAGCTCGACACAGATACGCAGTATTTT

D: -
J: TRBJ1-1
V: TRBV5-6
size: -
CDR3: CASSPRDTSLEAFF
DNA: TGTGCCAGCAGCCCTAGGGACACCAGTCTTGAAGCTTTCTTT

D: TRBD1
J: TRBJ1-1
V: TRBV7-2
size: -
CDR3: CASSRELGQITEAFF
DNA: TGTGCCAGCAGCCGCGAACTGGGACAGATAACTGAAGCTTTCTTT

D: -
J: TRBJ2-5
V: TRBV7-8
size: -
CDR3: CASSLEARRETQYF
DNA: TGTGCCAGCAGCTTAGAGGCTAGACGAGAGACCCAGTACTTC

D: TRBD1
J: TRBJ2-1
V: TRBV2
size: -
CDR3: CASVPGQGGNEQFF
DNA: TGTGCCAGTGTCCCGGGACAGGGTGGAAATGAGCAGTTCTTC

D: -
J: TRBJ2-1
V: TRBV7-2
size: -
CDR3: CASSSQGGFEQFF
DNA: TGTGCCAGCAGCTCACAGGGGGGGTTTGAGCAGTTCTTC

D: -
J: TRBJ1-2
V: TRBV9
size: -
CDR3: CASSVTANPGFRGYTF
DNA: TGTGCCAGCAGCGTAACGGCCAATCCAGGTTTTCGTGGCTACACCTTC